Below, 13 T cell receptor beta chains from the same sample are listed, as sequenced in a study of human T cells and chemical hapten exposure (dated by TCRdb to the early 2020s). The label giving this sample's time point can be read as: patch test 1, 2 weeks after DPC sensitization. According to the study, the label for this sample's treatment or condition signals: therapeutic diphenylcyclopropenone sensitization with weekly scalp DPC. Libraries were prepared through RACE. TCRdb lists the instrument as NextSeq 500. In TCRdb, the public reads were trimmed at Q25 with fastp and aligned with MiXCR, with productive beta chains retained. Rows are unified per CDR3 protein, each entry keeping the most common DNA and genes. The sample includes roughly 360,000 distinct CDR3 sequences, with about 4.4% observed a single time. The ten biggest clones cover approximately 2.3% of the sample. The source material was whole blood, sampled in connection with sensitization to the hapten diphenylcyclopropenone (DPC). These receptors were collected from a woman aged 50 to 60 with alopecia areata. Some clones in this sample may be carry-over from other donors' samples.

The J gene is TRBJ2-1, the V gene TRBV7-3; 9 positions agree with TRBD1. V gave up 3 bases and J gave up 3 bases; unmatched junction bases: 3. This CDR3 has 15 residues. Germline CDR1 SGHTA, CDR2 FQGTGA. CDR3 amino acids: CASSFTGGGYNEQFF. CDR3 bases: TGTGCCAGCAGCTTCACAGGGGGCGGCTACAATGAGCAGTTCTTC.

This clonotype was detected many times. The CDR3 bases are TGTGCCAGCAGCTCGACTAGCGGGGGATCCTACGAGCAGTACTTC. It encodes CASSSTSGGSYEQYF. The gene calls are TRBV7-9 and TRBJ2-7, with 12 bases that match TRBD2. The CDR3 loop spans 15 amino acids. V trimming: 4 bases; J trimming: 1 base; junction bases outside the gene matches: 2. Germline V gene data show CDR1 as SEHNR and CDR2 as FQNEAQ (reference sequence).

This clonotype was seen ten or more times. This chain joins TRBV28 and TRBJ2-7; 10 positions match TRBD2. CDR1 MDHEN and CDR2 SYDVKM come from the germline V gene. The junction had 8 bases not matched to a gene; V was cut back by 6 bases and J by 0 bases. CDR3 length: 16 amino acids. In DNA, the CDR3 is TGTGCCAGCAGCTCCTATAGCGGGAGGAGCTCCTACGAGCAGTACTTC. It is translated as CASSSYSGRSSYEQYF.

This clonotype has a handful of counts. The rearrangement uses TRBV2 and TRBJ1-2, with 7 positions matching TRBD1. V lost 8 bases, J lost 6 bases, and 6 bases stayed unmatched. The germline V gene has CDR1 SNHLY and CDR2 FYNNEI. The CDR3 consists of 12 residues. Written as DNA, the CDR3 is TGTGCCAGCCCGGACAGGTTGGATGGCTACACCTTC. Its translation: CASPDRLDGYTF.

This clonotype was found a few times. The V gene is TRBV20-1, the J gene TRBJ1-5; D remains unclear. Germline CDR1 is DFQATT and CDR2 is SNEGSKA (reference sequence). This CDR3 comprises 13 residues. V was trimmed by 2 bases and J by 0 bases, leaving 5 bases between them. CDR3 bases: TGCAGTGCTAGAATCGATAGCAATCAGCCCCAGCATTTT. It is translated as CSARIDSNQPQHF.

This clonotype was seen at least ten times. This chain uses TRBV30 with TRBJ2-1; 8 positions agree with TRBD2. CDR1 and CDR2 from the germline V gene are GTSNPN and SVGIG (reference sequence). The CDR3 is 14 amino acids. V lost 2 bases and J lost 6; bases outside the gene matches: 6. CDR3 sequence: CAWSRGLDPNEQFF. Here the CDR3 DNA reads TGTGCCTGGAGTAGGGGACTAGACCCCAATGAGCAGTTCTTC.

This clonotype came up many times. CDR3 protein: CSVGGGSTDTQYF. The CDR3 coding sequence is TGCAGCGTTGGGGGGGGGAGCACAGATACGCAGTATTTT. The rearrangement uses TRBV29-1 and TRBJ2-3, with 7 bases identical to TRBD2. CDR3 length: 13 residues. J gave up 0 bases and V 4 bases, and 1 base lay outside the gene matches. Per the germline V gene, CDR1 is SQVTM and CDR2 is ANQGSEA.

This clonotype was counted ten times or more. The chain joins TRBV3-1 to TRBJ1-6, with D perhaps matching TRBD1 (5 bases). Trimming stripped 1 base from V and 9 bases from J, with 13 bases between. In germline, CDR1 is LGHDT, CDR2 YNNKEL (reference sequence). The CDR3 contains 15 residues. The CDR3 nucleotides are TGTGCCAGCAGCCAAGGCGGGGGTGGTACTTCACCCCTCCACTTT. Amino acids: CASSQGGGGTSPLHF.

In this sample, this clonotype turned up a few times. The rearrangement joins TRBV6-1 to TRBJ2-1, with 12 bases that match TRBD2. Germline CDR1 MNHNS, CDR2 SASEGT. The J segment lost 12 bases and the V segment lost 7 bases, leaving 7 bases of the junction unmatched. This CDR3 has 13 amino acids. The CDR3 bases are TGTGCCAGCACCCCCGGACTAGCGGGGTTGCAGTTCTTC. Protein product: CASTPGLAGLQFF.

This clonotype was seen at least ten times. This sequence joins TRBV7-7 and TRBJ2-1; the D gene is possibly TRBD2 (7 bases). CDR1 SSHAT and CDR2 FNYEAQ come from the germline V gene (reference sequence). V lost 5 bases and J lost 6, with 14 bases in between. This CDR3 has 14 amino acids. CDR3 loop: CASSPGGLSNEQFF. The CDR3 bases are TGTGCCAGCAGCCCCGGGGGGCTCAGCAATGAGCAGTTCTTC.

This clonotype was counted many times. The chain carries TRBV6-6 and TRBJ2-2; D gene uncertain. Germline-derived CDR1 and CDR2 are MNHNY and SVGAGI (reference sequence). The CDR3 extends over 14 amino acids. Trimming stripped 2 bases from V and 2 bases from J, with 6 bases between. The CDR3 DNA is TGTGCCAGCAGTTACGTCTCAAACACCGGGGAGCTGTTTTTT. Translating it yields CASSYVSNTGELFF.

This clonotype has at least ten counts. The gene calls are TRBV29-1 and TRBJ2-5; D could derive from TRBD1 or TRBD2 (5 bases each). The CDR3 is 12 residues long. Trimming took 4 bases from V and 2 from J, leaving 8 bases between them. The germline V gene encodes CDR1 SQVTM and CDR2 ANQGSEA. CDR3 nucleotide sequence: TGCAGCGTTGGGGGGAGACAAGAGACCCAGTACTTC. Encoded protein: CSVGGRQETQYF.

This clonotype was counted only a few times. The rearrangement links TRBV19 to TRBJ2-1; TRBD2 matches 8 bases. The CDR3 length is 15 residues. The V segment lost 10 bases and the J segment 9 bases; nucleotides outside the gene matches: 17. Germline V CDR1 and CDR2: LNHDA, SQIVND (reference sequence). This CDR3 reads CATSGAGGTGSEQFF. The CDR3 DNA sequence: TGTGCCACCAGCGGGGCGGGAGGAACTGGGAGTGAGCAGTTCTTC.